A single T cell receptor beta chain is shown here with its context. This record comes from a study of CD8+CD57+ T cells in acquired aplastic anemia. TCR beta VDJ and CDR3 profiles were obtained from a genomic DNA template. TCRdb independently ran MiXCR on the reads; one entry per CDR3 protein. The repertoire consists of roughly 86,000 distinct CDR3 sequences, with 40% to 55% occurring once and the leading ten covering about 68%. This clonotype originated in a human donor in good health, serving as a control. Material for sequencing was sorted CD4+, CD8+, or CD8+CD57+ T cells (not recorded which) from PBMCs.

CDR3: CASSSSRGEQYF. The CDR3 DNA reads TGTGCCAGCAGCTCATCCAGGGGAGAACAGTACTTC. The gene calls are TRBV7-2 and TRBJ2-7; perhaps TRBD1 as D (6 bases). With 4 bases removed from V and 10 bases from J, the gap between germline ends came to 14 bases. This CDR3 comprises 12 residues. The germline V gene has CDR1 SGHTA and CDR2 FQGNSA.